The 5 T cell receptor beta chains below come from one sample, sequenced in a study of cytomegalovirus exposure and HLA in healthy donors. The primer mix had 60 Vbeta and 13 Jbeta primers. Sequenced by immunoSEQ multiplex PCR; TCRdb stores in-frame clones only, minus some. Among roughly 160,000 clones listed, around 78% were seen once. The source material was PBMCs. The receptors derive from a woman aged 50 to 65 in good health and CMV-seropositive.

The chain joins TRBV4-1 to TRBJ2-1; D is possibly TRBD2 (6 bases). Trimming pared 0 bases from V and 12 bases from J, leaving 18 bases between. This CDR3 spans 15 amino acids. Germline-derived CDR1 and CDR2 are MGHRA and YSYEKL. The CDR3 sequence: CASSQDLGRTGGQFF. DNA for the CDR3: TGCGCCAGCAGCCAAGATCTAGGACGGACCGGGGGGCAGTTCTTC.

The chain recombines TRBV5-6 with TRBJ2-7; D possibly corresponds to TRBD1 (6 bases). CDR1 is SGHDT and CDR2 is YYEEEE in the germline V gene. The CDR3 length is 16 residues. With 0 bases removed from V and 2 bases from J, the gap between germline ends came to 15 bases. The CDR3 protein is CASSLVSPGAAYEQYF. The CDR3 DNA follows: TGTGCCAGCAGCTTGGTATCTCCAGGGGCCGCCTACGAGCAGTACTTC.

CDR3 sequence: CASSSQSDTQYF. For the CDR3, the DNA is TGTGCCAGCAGCTCGCAGTCAGATACGCAGTATTTT. The chain couples TRBV7-2 to TRBJ2-3; D gene ambiguous. Germline CDR1 and CDR2: SGHTA and FQGNSA. The V end lost 4 bases, the J end lost 4 bases, and 6 bases lay between the germline ends. The CDR3 loop spans 12 amino acids. The variable domain in full, completed from reference TRBV7-2 and TRBJ2-3, reads GAGVSQSPSNKVTEKGKDVELRCDPISGHTALYWYRQSLGQGLEFLIYFQGNSAPDKSGLPSDRFSAERTGGSVSTLTIQRTQQEDSAVYLCASSSQSDTQYFGPGTRLTVL.

The chain couples TRBV5-1 to TRBJ1-6, with 7 bases that match TRBD1. Germline V gene data show CDR1 as SGHRS and CDR2 as YFSETQ. CDR3 length: 15 residues. Losses at the gene ends were 0 bases for V and 7 bases for J; bases not matched to a gene: 4. The CDR3 here is CASSLAGTENSPLHF. The CDR3 nucleotides are TGCGCCAGCAGCTTGGCCGGGACAGAAAATTCACCCCTCCACTTT.

The J gene is TRBJ2-5, the V gene TRBV5-1, with 8 bases lining up with TRBD1. Germline lookup yields CDR1 SGHRS and CDR2 YFSETQ. V lost 2 bases to trimming and J lost 4 bases; unmatched junction nucleotides: 4. This CDR3 has 14 residues. The CDR3 DNA sequence: TGCGCCAGCAGCTTTGGACAGGGCCGAGAGACCCAGTACTTC. The encoded protein is CASSFGQGRETQYF.